This T cell receptor (beta chain) was documented in a study of shared clonotypes between healthy human individuals. For the study at large: Per-donor plates numbered three CD4 naive, three CD4 memory, two CD8 naive and one CD8 memory. Findings and caveats of the study: Rarefaction curves obtained for sorted subsets showed sequencing incomplete despite large depth. Sharing across a few donors was seen in around 5% of naive CD4 clonotypes.

Points on this clone: The antigen is not known.

Here immunoSEQ multiplex PCR was the method, and the copy in TCRdb shows in-frame clones only, minus some. The sample includes 2 million to 2.5 million clones, about 92% of them seen just once. This CDR3 has 15 residues. The V and J ends lost 4 bases and 3 bases respectively, with 15 bases between them. Germline V gives CDR1 MNHEY, CDR2 SMNVEV (reference sequence). Naive CD8 populations comprised CD45RO-negative cells positively selected for CCR7, excluding terminally differentiated effector memory CD45RA+ cells. Free of recent acute infections or vaccinations, the donors were healthy HIV-negative adults.

This clonotype was obtained from a man aged 18-30 years in good health. Some clones in this sample may be carry-over from other donors' samples. The sequenced sample consisted of naive CD8+ T cells from PBMCs. The V gene is TRBV27, the J gene TRBJ1-1; perhaps TRBD1 as D (5 bases). The CDR3 nucleotides read TGTGCCAGCAGTTCCGAGGGGACGGGTTACACTGAAGCTTTCTTT. As protein: CASSSEGTGYTEAFF.